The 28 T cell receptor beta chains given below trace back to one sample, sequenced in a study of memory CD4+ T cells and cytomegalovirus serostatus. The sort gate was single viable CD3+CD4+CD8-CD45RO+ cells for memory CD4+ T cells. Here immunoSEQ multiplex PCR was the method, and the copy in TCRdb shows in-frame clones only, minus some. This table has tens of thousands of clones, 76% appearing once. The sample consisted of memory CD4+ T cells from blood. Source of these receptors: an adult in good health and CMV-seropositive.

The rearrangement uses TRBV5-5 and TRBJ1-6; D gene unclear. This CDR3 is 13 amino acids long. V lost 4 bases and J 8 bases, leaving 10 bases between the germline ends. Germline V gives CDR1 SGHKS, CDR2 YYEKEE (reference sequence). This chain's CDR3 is CASSQEEDSPLHF. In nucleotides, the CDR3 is TGTGCCAGCAGCCAGGAGGAGGATTCACCCCTCCACTTT.

CDR3 residues: CASSFAGRKNTEAFF. CDR3 DNA: TGTGCCAGCAGCTTTGCGGGCAGAAAGAACACTGAAGCTTTCTTT. The chain carries TRBV21-1 and TRBJ1-1. TRBV21-1 is annotated as a pseudogene. The CDR3 loop spans 15 amino acids.

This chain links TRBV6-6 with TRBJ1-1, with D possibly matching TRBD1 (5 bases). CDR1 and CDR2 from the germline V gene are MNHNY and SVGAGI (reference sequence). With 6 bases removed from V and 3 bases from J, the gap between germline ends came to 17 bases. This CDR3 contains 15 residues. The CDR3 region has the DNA TGTGCCAGCAGCCAGGGTTGGGGGGGAGACACTGAAGCTTTCTTT. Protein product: CASSQGWGGDTEAFF.

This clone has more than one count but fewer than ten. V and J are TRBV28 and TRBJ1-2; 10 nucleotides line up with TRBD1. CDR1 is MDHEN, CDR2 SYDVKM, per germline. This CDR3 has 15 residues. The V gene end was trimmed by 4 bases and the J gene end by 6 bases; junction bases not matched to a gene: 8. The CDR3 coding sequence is TGTGCCAGCAGTTCCCTCGCCGGGACAGGGGATGGCTACACCTTC. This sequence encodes CASSSLAGTGDGYTF.

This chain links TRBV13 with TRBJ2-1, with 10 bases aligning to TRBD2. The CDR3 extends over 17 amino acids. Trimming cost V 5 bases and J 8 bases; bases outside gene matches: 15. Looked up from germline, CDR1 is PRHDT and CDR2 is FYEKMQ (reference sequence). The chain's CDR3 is CASSHSLLTSGFYEQFF. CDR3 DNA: TGTGCCAGCAGCCACAGTCTCCTGACTAGCGGGTTTTATGAGCAGTTCTTC.

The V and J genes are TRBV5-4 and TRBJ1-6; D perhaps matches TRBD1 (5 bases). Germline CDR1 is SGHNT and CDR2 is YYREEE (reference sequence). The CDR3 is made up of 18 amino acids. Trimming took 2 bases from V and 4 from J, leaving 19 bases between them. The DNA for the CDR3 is TGTGCCAGCAGCTTCCAGGGACGGGGGGTTGAATATAATTCACCCCTCCACTTT. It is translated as CASSFQGRGVEYNSPLHF.

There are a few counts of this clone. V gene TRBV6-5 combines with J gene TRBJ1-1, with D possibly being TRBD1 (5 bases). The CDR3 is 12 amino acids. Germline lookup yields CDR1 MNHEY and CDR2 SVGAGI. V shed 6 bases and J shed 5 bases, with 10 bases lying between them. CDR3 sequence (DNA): TGTGCCAGCAGGGGGGGTAAGACTGAAGCTTTCTTT. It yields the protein CASRGGKTEAFF.

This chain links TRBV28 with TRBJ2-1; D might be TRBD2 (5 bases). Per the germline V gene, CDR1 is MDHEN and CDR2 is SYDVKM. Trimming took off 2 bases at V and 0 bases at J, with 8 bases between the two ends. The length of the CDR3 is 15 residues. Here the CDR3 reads CASSLRGSSYNEQFF. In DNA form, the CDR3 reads TGTGCCAGCAGTTTACGGGGAAGCTCCTACAATGAGCAGTTCTTC.

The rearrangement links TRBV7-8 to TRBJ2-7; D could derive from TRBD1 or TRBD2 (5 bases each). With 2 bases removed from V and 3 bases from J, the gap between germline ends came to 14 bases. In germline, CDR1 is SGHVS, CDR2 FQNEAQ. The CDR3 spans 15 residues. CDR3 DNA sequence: TGTGCCAGCAGCTTATCAGGGAGCCGAGGCTACGAGCAGTACTTC. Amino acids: CASSLSGSRGYEQYF.

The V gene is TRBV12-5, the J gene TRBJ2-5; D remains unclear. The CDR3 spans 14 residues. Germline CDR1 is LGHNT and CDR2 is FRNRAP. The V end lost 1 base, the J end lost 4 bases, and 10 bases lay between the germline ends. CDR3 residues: CASGLDSVGETQYF. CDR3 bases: TGTGCTAGTGGTTTGGACAGCGTGGGAGAGACCCAGTACTTC.

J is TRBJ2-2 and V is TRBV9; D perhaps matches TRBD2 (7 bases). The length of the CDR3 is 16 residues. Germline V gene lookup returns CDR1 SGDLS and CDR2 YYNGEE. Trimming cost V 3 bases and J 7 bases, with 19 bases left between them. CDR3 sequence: CASSEGGFGSGGELFF. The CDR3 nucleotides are TGTGCCAGCAGCGAGGGGGGGTTCGGAAGCGGCGGGGAGCTGTTTTTT.

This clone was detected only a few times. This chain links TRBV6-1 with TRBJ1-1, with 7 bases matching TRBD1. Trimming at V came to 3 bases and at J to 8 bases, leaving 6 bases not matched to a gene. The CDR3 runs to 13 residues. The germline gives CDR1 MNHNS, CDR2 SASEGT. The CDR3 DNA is TGTGCCAGCAGTGATGAGGGGGCGCGGGAAGCTTTCTTT. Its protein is CASSDEGAREAFF.

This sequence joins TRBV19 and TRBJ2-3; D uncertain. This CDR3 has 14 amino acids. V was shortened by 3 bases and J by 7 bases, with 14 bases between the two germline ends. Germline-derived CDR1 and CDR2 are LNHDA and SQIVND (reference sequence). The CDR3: CASSIGFSRNTQYF. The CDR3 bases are TGTGCCAGTAGTATCGGCTTCTCCAGGAATACGCAGTATTTT.

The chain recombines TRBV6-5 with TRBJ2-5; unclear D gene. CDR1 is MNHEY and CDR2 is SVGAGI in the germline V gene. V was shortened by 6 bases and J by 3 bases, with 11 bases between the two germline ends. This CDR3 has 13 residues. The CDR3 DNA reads TGTGCCAGCAGCCCTTCCGACGAAGAGACCCAGTACTTC. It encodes CASSPSDEETQYF.

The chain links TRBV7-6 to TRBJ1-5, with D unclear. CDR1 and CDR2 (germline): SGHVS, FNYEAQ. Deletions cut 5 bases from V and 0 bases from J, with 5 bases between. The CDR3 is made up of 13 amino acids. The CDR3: CASSPDSNQPQHF. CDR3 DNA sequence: TGTGCCAGCAGCCCCGATAGCAATCAGCCCCAGCATTTT.

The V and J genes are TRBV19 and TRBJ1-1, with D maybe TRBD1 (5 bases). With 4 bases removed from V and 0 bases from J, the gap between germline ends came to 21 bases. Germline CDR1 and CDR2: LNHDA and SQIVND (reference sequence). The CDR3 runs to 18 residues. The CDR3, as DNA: TGTGCCAGTAGTACCCTACACAGGCCTAGCGTAATGAACACTGAAGCTTTCTTT. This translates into CASSTLHRPSVMNTEAFF.

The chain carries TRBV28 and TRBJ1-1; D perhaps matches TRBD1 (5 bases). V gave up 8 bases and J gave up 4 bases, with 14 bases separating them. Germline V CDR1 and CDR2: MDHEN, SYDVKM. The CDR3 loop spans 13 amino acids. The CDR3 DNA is TGTGCCAGCCTGGGACGGCAAACCACTGAAGCTTTCTTT. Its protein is CASLGRQTTEAFF.

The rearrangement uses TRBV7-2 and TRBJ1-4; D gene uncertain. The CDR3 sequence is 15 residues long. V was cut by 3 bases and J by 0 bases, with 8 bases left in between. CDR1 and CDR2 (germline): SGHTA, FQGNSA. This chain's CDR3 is CASSLMLATNEKLFF. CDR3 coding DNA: TGTGCCAGCAGCTTGATGCTTGCAACTAATGAAAAACTGTTTTTT. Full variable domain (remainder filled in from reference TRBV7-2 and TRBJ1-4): GAGVSQSPSNKVTEKGKDVELRCDPISGHTALYWYRQSLGQGLEFLIYFQGNSAPDKSGLPSDRFSAERTGGSVSTLTIQRTQQEDSAVYLCASSLMLATNEKLFFGSGTQLSVL.

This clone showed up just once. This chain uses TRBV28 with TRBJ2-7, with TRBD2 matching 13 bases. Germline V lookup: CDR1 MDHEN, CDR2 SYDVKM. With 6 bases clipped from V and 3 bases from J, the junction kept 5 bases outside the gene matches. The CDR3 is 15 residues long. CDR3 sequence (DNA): TGTGCCAGCAGGCCGGGACTAGCGGGAATCTACGAGCAGTACTTC. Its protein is CASRPGLAGIYEQYF. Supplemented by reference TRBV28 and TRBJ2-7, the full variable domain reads DVKVTQSSRYLVKRTGEKVFLECVQDMDHENMFWYRQDPGLGLRLIYFSYDVKMKEKGDIPEGYSVSREKKERFSLILESASTNQTSMYLCASRPGLAGIYEQYFGPGTRLTVT.

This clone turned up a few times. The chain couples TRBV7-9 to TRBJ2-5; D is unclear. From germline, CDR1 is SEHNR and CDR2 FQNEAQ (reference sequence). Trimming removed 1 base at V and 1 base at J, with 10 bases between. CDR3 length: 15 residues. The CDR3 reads CASSLGRIRQETQYF. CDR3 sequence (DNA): TGTGCCAGCAGCTTAGGGCGTATACGCCAAGAGACCCAGTACTTC.

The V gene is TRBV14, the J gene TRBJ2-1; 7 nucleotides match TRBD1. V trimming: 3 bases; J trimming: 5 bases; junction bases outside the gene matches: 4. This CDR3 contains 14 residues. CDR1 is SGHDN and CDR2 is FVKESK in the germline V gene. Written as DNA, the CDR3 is TGTGCCAGCAGCCACAGACAGGGTGACAATGAGCAGTTCTTC. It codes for CASSHRQGDNEQFF.

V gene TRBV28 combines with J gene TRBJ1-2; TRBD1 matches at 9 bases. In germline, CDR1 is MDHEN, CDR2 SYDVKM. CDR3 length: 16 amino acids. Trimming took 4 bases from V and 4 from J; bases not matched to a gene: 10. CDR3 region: CASSSRQGTGSYGYTF. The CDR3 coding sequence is TGTGCCAGCAGTTCCCGTCAAGGGACAGGGTCCTATGGCTACACCTTC.

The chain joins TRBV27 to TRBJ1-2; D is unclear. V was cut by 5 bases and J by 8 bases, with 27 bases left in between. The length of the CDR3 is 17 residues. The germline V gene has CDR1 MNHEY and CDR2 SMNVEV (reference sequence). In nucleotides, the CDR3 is TGTGCCAGCAGTACCCTAGCGTCCCGGGGAGCGGGTCGGGGCTACACCTTC. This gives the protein CASSTLASRGAGRGYTF.

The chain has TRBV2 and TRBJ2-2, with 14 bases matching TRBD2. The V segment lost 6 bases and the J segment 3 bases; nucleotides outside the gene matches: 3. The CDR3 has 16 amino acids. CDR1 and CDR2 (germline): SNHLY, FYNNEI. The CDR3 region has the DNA TGTGCCAGCAGAGCGGGACTAGCGGGAGACACCGGGGAGCTGTTTTTT. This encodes CASRAGLAGDTGELFF.

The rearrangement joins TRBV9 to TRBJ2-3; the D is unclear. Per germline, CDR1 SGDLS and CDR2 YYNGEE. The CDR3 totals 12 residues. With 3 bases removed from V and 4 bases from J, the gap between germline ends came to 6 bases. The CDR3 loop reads CASSAHADTQYF. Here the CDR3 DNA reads TGTGCCAGCAGCGCCCACGCAGATACGCAGTATTTT.

CDR3 nucleotide sequence: TGTGCCAGCAGCTTAGAAACAGGGATTAGCAATCAGCCCCAGCATTTT. This encodes CASSLETGISNQPQHF. This chain links TRBV7-9 with TRBJ1-5, with D possibly matching TRBD1 (6 bases). Germline V lookup: CDR1 SEHNR, CDR2 FQNEAQ (reference sequence). The CDR3 contains 16 residues. The V end was cut by 1 base, the J end by 0 bases, with 10 bases between.

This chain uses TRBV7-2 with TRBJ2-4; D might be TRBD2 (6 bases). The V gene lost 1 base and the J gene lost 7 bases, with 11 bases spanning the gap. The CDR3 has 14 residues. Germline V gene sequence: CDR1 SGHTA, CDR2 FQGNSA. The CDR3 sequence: CASSLGLEPNIQYF. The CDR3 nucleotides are TGTGCCAGCAGCTTAGGACTAGAGCCGAACATTCAGTACTTC.

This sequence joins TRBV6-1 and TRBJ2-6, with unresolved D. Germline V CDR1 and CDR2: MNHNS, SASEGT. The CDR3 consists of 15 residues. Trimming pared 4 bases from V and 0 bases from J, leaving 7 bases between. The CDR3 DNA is TGTGCCAGCAGTGGGGTTAACTCTGGGGCCAACGTCCTGACTTTC. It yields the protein CASSGVNSGANVLTF.